Below are 28 T cell receptor beta chains sequenced from a single sample in a study of tumor-infiltrating lymphocytes in localized non-small cell lung cancer. Generated by immunoSEQ multiplex PCR, the TCRdb table keeps only in-frame clones and is missing some. Of more than 6,000 clones listed, around 70% are singletons. The sequenced material came from lung tumor tissue. The receptors derive from a human donor with non-small cell lung cancer.

This clone turned up a few times. This chain connects TRBV5-1 to TRBJ2-7; D is possibly TRBD1 (5 bases). The germline V gene encodes CDR1 SGHRS and CDR2 YFSETQ. There are 13 residues in the CDR3. Trimming removed 5 bases at V and 4 bases at J, with 13 bases between. The CDR3 spells CASRRQGHYEQYF. As DNA, the CDR3 is TGCGCCAGCAGAAGGCAGGGCCATTACGAGCAGTACTTC.

J is TRBJ1-2 and V is TRBV7-3; TRBD1 agrees at 10 bases. V lost 6 bases and J lost 8; bases outside the gene matches: 6. The CDR3 covers 13 residues. Germline CDR1 SGHTA, CDR2 FQGTGA. CDR3 region: CASSSGQGNGYTF. CDR3 bases: TGTGCCAGCAGTTCGGGACAGGGGAACGGCTACACCTTC.

The chain links TRBV6-1 to TRBJ2-1; tentative D call: TRBD1 (6 bases). Germline V gene lookup returns CDR1 MNHNS and CDR2 SASEGT. Trimming left V 4 bases short and J 0 bases short, with 10 bases between. The CDR3 loop spans 15 amino acids. This chain's CDR3 is CASSGDRSSYNEQFF. DNA of the CDR3: TGTGCCAGCAGTGGCGACAGGAGCTCCTACAATGAGCAGTTCTTC.

The rearrangement uses TRBV7-6 and TRBJ2-5; D uncertain. The CDR3 is 11 amino acids. Trimming pared 2 bases from V and 5 bases from J, leaving 3 bases between. Per germline, CDR1 SGHVS and CDR2 FNYEAQ. The DNA for the CDR3 is TGTGCCAGCAGCTTAACGGAGACCCAGTACTTC. As protein: CASSLTETQYF.

In this sample, this clone turned up a few times. J is TRBJ2-1 and V is TRBV7-9, with 9 nucleotides matching TRBD1. Germline V CDR1 and CDR2: SEHNR, FQNEAQ (reference sequence). After removal of 5 bases from V and 2 bases from J, the junction contained 7 bases not matched to a gene. CDR3 length: 16 residues. CDR3 nucleotides: TGTGCCAGCAGCCATTCTTGGACAGGGGCCTACAATGAGCAGTTCTTC. Protein sequence: CASSHSWTGAYNEQFF.

The table lists this clone with a few counts. This chain links TRBV4-2 with TRBJ1-3; D is possibly TRBD1 (5 bases). The germline V gene has CDR1 LGHNA and CDR2 YNFKEQ. V was cut by 0 bases and J by 0 bases, with 6 bases left in between. The CDR3 extends over 15 amino acids. DNA of the CDR3: TGTGCCAGCAGCCAAGACAGGGTCTCTGGAAACACCATATATTTT. Translated, it gives CASSQDRVSGNTIYF.

The rearrangement uses TRBV7-9 and TRBJ2-3; tentatively, D is TRBD1 (5 bases). V dropped 1 base and J dropped 0 bases, with 8 bases sitting between them. CDR3 length: 15 amino acids. Germline V gene data show CDR1 as SEHNR and CDR2 as FQNEAQ (reference sequence). In nucleotides, the CDR3 is TGTGCCAGCAGCTTAGGGACACAAAGCACAGATACGCAGTATTTT. Protein: CASSLGTQSTDTQYF.

V is TRBV5-1 and J is TRBJ1-1; D gene unclear. Germline loops: CDR1 SGHRS, CDR2 YFSETQ. Trimming shortened V by 10 bases and J by 4 bases, and 14 bases separated the two germline ends. The CDR3 is 12 amino acids. As DNA, the CDR3 is TGCGCCTCGGGCTGGGGTGGCACTGAAGCTTTCTTT. Encoded protein: CASGWGGTEAFF.

The chain recombines TRBV28 with TRBJ2-2; D not certain. This CDR3 is built from 12 residues. The germline V gene encodes CDR1 MDHEN and CDR2 SYDVKM. Trimming left V 6 bases short and J 4 bases short, with 6 bases between. In DNA form, the CDR3 reads TGTGCCAGCAGCCTGCTCACCGGGGAGCTGTTTTTT. Its translation is CASSLLTGELFF.

This chain connects TRBV11-2 to TRBJ2-7; 7 bases are shared with TRBD1. Germline CDR1 SGHAT, CDR2 FQNNGV. With V trimmed by 5 bases and J by 3 bases, 10 bases remained unmatched. CDR3 length: 15 residues. This CDR3 reads CASSPYGTAHYEQYF. The CDR3 region has the DNA TGTGCCAGCAGCCCTTATGGGACAGCACACTACGAGCAGTACTTC.

V is TRBV7-2 and J is TRBJ2-3; the match to TRBD2 covers 7 bases. This CDR3 is built from 14 residues. V was pared by 4 bases and J by 4 bases, with 5 bases of the junction left unmatched. Germline CDR1 and CDR2: SGHTA and FQGNSA. The CDR3 reads CASSSAAGSDTQYF. In DNA, the CDR3 is TGTGCCAGCAGCTCCGCAGCGGGGTCAGATACGCAGTATTTT.

This chain uses TRBV19 with TRBJ1-6; a possible D gene is TRBD1 (6 bases). Germline V CDR1 and CDR2: LNHDA, SQIVND (reference sequence). CDR3 size: 17 residues. V was trimmed by 3 bases and J by 2 bases, leaving 14 bases between them. The DNA of the CDR3 is TGTGCCAGTAGTATCGGCGGGGGCGAAGCCTATAATTCACCCCTCCACTTT. It translates to CASSIGGGEAYNSPLHF.

This clone came up a few times. The rearrangement uses TRBV20-1 and TRBJ1-1, with a weak D call TRBD1 (6 bases). This CDR3 comprises 11 residues. Germline-derived CDR1 and CDR2 are DFQATT and SNEGSKA (reference sequence). The V end lost 6 bases, the J end lost 4 bases, and 9 bases lay between the germline ends. The CDR3 loop reads CSAEGGTEAFF. The CDR3 DNA is TGCAGTGCGGAGGGGGGCACTGAAGCTTTCTTT.

CDR3 nucleotides: TGTGCCAGCAGCCCACTCGGACAGACCTATGGCTACACCTTC. Residues: CASSPLGQTYGYTF. J is TRBJ1-2 and V is TRBV7-8; D is perhaps TRBD1 (6 bases). The CDR3 is 14 amino acids. V lost 5 bases and J 4 bases, leaving 14 bases between the germline ends. Per the germline V gene, CDR1 is SGHVS and CDR2 is FQNEAQ.

The chain employs TRBV11-2 and TRBJ2-5; 12 nucleotides line up with TRBD1. Per the germline V gene, CDR1 is SGHAT and CDR2 is FQNNGV. Losses at the gene ends were 5 bases for V and 2 bases for J; bases not matched to a gene: 6. The CDR3 spans 16 residues. CDR3 region: CASSRRDRGRQETQYF. The CDR3 DNA reads TGTGCCAGCAGCCGCCGGGACAGGGGGCGACAAGAGACCCAGTACTTC.

The chain links TRBV7-9 to TRBJ1-2; perhaps TRBD1 as D (6 bases). The V end was cut by 0 bases, the J end by 2 bases, with 10 bases between. The CDR3 sequence is 15 residues long. CDR1 and CDR2 from the germline V gene are SEHNR and FQNEAQ (reference sequence). Here the CDR3 DNA reads TGTGCCAGCAGCTTAGCCGACAGGCGGAACTATGGCTACACCTTC. Its translation: CASSLADRRNYGYTF.

The chain couples TRBV29-1 to TRBJ2-3, with D maybe TRBD2 (5 bases). The CDR3 has 20 residues. V lost 1 base and J lost 0, with 26 bases in between. Germline CDR1 and CDR2: SQVTM and ANQGSEA. CDR3 region: CSVEGLIGLPVRESTDTQYF. The DNA for the CDR3 is TGCAGCGTTGAAGGTTTGATCGGACTTCCGGTAAGGGAAAGCACAGATACGCAGTATTTT.

CDR3 DNA sequence: TGCGCCAGCAGCTTGCAGGGACAGCAATCTTATGGCTACACCTTC. This encodes CASSLQGQQSYGYTF. The V gene is TRBV5-1, the J gene TRBJ1-2, with 7 bases identical to TRBD1. The germline V gene encodes CDR1 SGHRS and CDR2 YFSETQ. CDR3 length: 15 amino acids. Trimming cost V 1 base and J 5 bases; bases outside gene matches: 8.

The CDR3 nucleotides are TGTGCCAGCAGTCCCTACTCGGGGAGCACTGAAGCTTTCTTT. Residues: CASSPYSGSTEAFF. This chain joins TRBV27 and TRBJ1-1; unclear D gene. The germline V gene has CDR1 MNHEY and CDR2 SMNVEV (reference sequence). The V end lost 5 bases, the J end lost 4 bases, and 14 bases lay between the germline ends. The CDR3 sequence is 14 residues long.

The chain employs TRBV5-1 and TRBJ2-5, with TRBD2 matching over 8 bases. The CDR3 has 15 residues. The V gene end was trimmed by 5 bases and the J gene end by 4 bases; junction bases not matched to a gene: 10. Germline CDR1 reads SGHRS; CDR2 reads YFSETQ. This chain's CDR3 is CASRPPGLVGETQYF. DNA for the CDR3: TGCGCCAGCAGGCCTCCGGGACTAGTGGGAGAGACCCAGTACTTC.

The rearrangement uses TRBV6-5 and TRBJ1-1; no clear D. Trimming stripped 6 bases from V and 4 bases from J, with 6 bases between. The CDR3 length is 11 residues. Germline loops: CDR1 MNHEY, CDR2 SVGAGI. In DNA form, the CDR3 reads TGTGCCAGCAGCCGGATCACTGAAGCTTTCTTT. Its translation is CASSRITEAFF.

The chain carries TRBV30 and TRBJ2-7, with 8 bases fitting TRBD1. V lost 4 bases to trimming and J lost 3 bases; unmatched junction nucleotides: 2. This CDR3 is built from 12 residues. In germline, CDR1 is GTSNPN, CDR2 SVGIG (reference sequence). In nucleotides, the CDR3 is TGTGCCTGGAAAGACAGGGGCTACGAGCAGTACTTC. It encodes CAWKDRGYEQYF.

This clone was found a few times. The V gene is TRBV5-1, the J gene TRBJ2-3; 10 positions agree with TRBD2. The length of the CDR3 is 14 residues. Germline V gene sequence: CDR1 SGHRS, CDR2 YFSETQ. J lost 7 bases, V lost 7 bases, and 9 bases had no gene match. For the CDR3, the DNA is TGCGCCAGCTTCCCAGCGGGGGGGCTGAATACGCAGTATTTT. This sequence encodes CASFPAGGLNTQYF.

The rearrangement uses TRBV6-1 and TRBJ2-1; 9 bases map to TRBD2. The CDR3 sequence is 15 residues long. After removal of 0 bases from V and 6 bases from J, the junction contained 3 bases not matched to a gene. Germline lookup yields CDR1 MNHNS and CDR2 SASEGT. The CDR3 DNA sequence: TGTGCCAGCAGTGAAGCGGCGGGGGGGCCCAATGAGCAGTTCTTC. The encoded protein is CASSEAAGGPNEQFF.

The chain links TRBV6-1 to TRBJ2-7, with 7 bases matching TRBD2. Looked up from germline, CDR1 is MNHNS and CDR2 is SASEGT. The ends lost 7 bases at V and 5 bases at J; junction bases unmatched: 8. This CDR3 is built from 13 residues. CDR3 DNA sequence: TGTGCCAGCACCAAGGGGAGGGCAGACGAGCAGTACTTC. Protein: CASTKGRADEQYF.

This clone was counted between two and nine times. The chain uses TRBV6-5 and TRBJ1-2; possibly TRBD1 for D (6 bases). This CDR3 is 13 amino acids long. The V gene lost 8 bases and the J gene lost 2 bases, with 12 bases spanning the gap. CDR1 MNHEY and CDR2 SVGAGI come from the germline V gene. The CDR3 DNA follows: TGTGCCAGCCGACAAAGGGGGAACTATGGCTACACCTTC. Its protein is CASRQRGNYGYTF.

The chain is built from TRBV2 and TRBJ2-2, with D perhaps matching TRBD1 (6 bases). V was clipped by 6 bases and J by 3 bases, with 8 bases between them. Per the germline V gene, CDR1 is SNHLY and CDR2 is FYNNEI. This CDR3 contains 13 residues. The CDR3 DNA sequence: TGTGCCAGCAGGAACAGGGACACCGGGGAGCTGTTTTTT. It translates to CASRNRDTGELFF.

V usage is TRBV6-6 and J usage is TRBJ2-7; 10 nucleotides align to TRBD1. Germline CDR1 MNHNY, CDR2 SVGAGI (reference sequence). CDR3 size: 15 residues. V shed 7 bases and J 3 bases; nucleotides not matched to a gene: 9. CDR3 bases: TGTGCCAGCACAAACTCGTGGACAGGGGGCTACGAGCAGTACTTC. Translation: CASTNSWTGGYEQYF.